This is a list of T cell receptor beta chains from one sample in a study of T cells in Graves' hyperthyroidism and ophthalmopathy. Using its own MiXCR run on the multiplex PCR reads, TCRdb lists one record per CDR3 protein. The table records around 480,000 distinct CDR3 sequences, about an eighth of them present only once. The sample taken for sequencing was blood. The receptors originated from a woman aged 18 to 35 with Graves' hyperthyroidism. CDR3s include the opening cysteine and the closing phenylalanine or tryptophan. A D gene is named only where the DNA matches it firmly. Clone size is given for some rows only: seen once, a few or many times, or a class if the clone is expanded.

CASSSGGTGNEQFF TGTGCCAGCAGTTCGGGCGGGACGGGGAATGAGCAGTTCTTC TRBV28 - TRBJ2-1 -
CAISVRGAQETQYF TGTGCCATCAGTGTGCGGGGAGCCCAAGAGACCCAGTACTTC TRBV10-3 many TRBJ2-5 -
CAISGAANTEAFF TGTGCCATCAGTGGGGCAGCGAACACTGAAGCTTTCTTT TRBV10-3 - TRBJ1-1 -
CASRAGRNEQFF TGTGCCAGCAGGGCAGGCAGGAATGAGCAGTTCTTC TRBV12-3/TRBV12-4 - TRBJ2-1 -
CASGQGAMNTEAFF TGTGCCAGCGGACAGGGGGCGATGAACACTGAAGCTTTCTTT TRBV6-1 - TRBJ1-1 TRBD1
CASSGGTTGGIHEQYF TGTGCCAGCAGCGGGGGTACTACAGGGGGGATCCACGAGCAGTACTTC TRBV25-1 few TRBJ2-7 TRBD1
CASSSGTAYEQYF TGCGCCAGCAGCTCCGGGACAGCCTACGAGCAGTACTTC TRBV5-1 many TRBJ2-7 TRBD1
CASSRDKMNTEAFF TGCGCCAGCAGCCGGGACAAAATGAACACTGAAGCTTTCTTT TRBV4-1 few TRBJ1-1 -
CSVEERGTYNEQFF TGCAGCGTTGAAGAGCGGGGGACCTACAATGAGCAGTTCTTC TRBV29-1 few TRBJ2-1 TRBD2
CASSLDTGMGNIQYF TGTGCCAGCAGCTTAGACACGGGGATGGGAAACATTCAGTACTTC TRBV11-3 - TRBJ2-4 -
CASSAQGAFGNTIYF TGTGCCAGCAGTGCACAGGGGGCTTTTGGAAACACCATATATTTT TRBV27 few TRBJ1-3 TRBD1
CASTDFYEQYF TGCGCCAGCACCGACTTTTACGAGCAGTACTTC TRBV10-2 many TRBJ2-7 -
CASTGRSWETQYF TGTGCCAGCACAGGCAGGAGCTGGGAGACCCAGTACTTC TRBV2 many TRBJ2-5 -
CASSFGQGQNQPQHF TGTGCCAGCAGTTTCGGACAGGGTCAAAATCAGCCCCAGCATTTT TRBV12-3/TRBV12-4 many TRBJ1-5 TRBD1
CASSRGQTETQYF TGTGCCAGTAGTAGAGGCCAGACGGAGACCCAGTACTTC TRBV19 - TRBJ2-5 -
CASSSRGRAPLYNEQFF TGTGCCAGCAGCTCCCGTGGGCGGGCCCCACTCTACAATGAGCAGTTCTTC TRBV7-9 many TRBJ2-1 -
CSVPLVDEQFF TGCAGCGTTCCCCTGGTCGATGAGCAGTTCTTC TRBV29-1 - TRBJ2-1 -
CASSPAGGDYGYTF TGTGCCAGCAGCCCAGCGGGAGGGGACTATGGCTACACCTTC TRBV9 many TRBJ1-2 -
CASSIGRDLRRNTGELFF TGTGCCAGTAGTATAGGTCGGGACTTACGAAGAAACACCGGGGAGCTGTTTTTT TRBV19 many TRBJ2-2 -
CASTGGALHF TGTGCCAGCACTGGTGGGGCCCTCCACTTT TRBV2 many TRBJ1-6 -
CATSRRTSTDTQYF TGTGCCACCAGCAGGAGGACTAGCACAGATACGCAGTATTTT TRBV15 many TRBJ2-3 -
CASSKLFPTGGSNQPQHF TGCGCCAGCAGCAAGCTTTTCCCCACAGGGGGTAGCAATCAGCCCCAGCATTTT TRBV4-1 - TRBJ1-5 TRBD1
CASRWENTEAFF TGTGCCAGTAGATGGGAGAACACTGAAGCTTTCTTT TRBV19 - TRBJ1-1 -
CATRRVMYNEQFF TGTGCCACTCGACGGGTGATGTACAATGAGCAGTTCTTC TRBV15 many TRBJ2-1 -
CSAREGRGDQPQHF TGCAGTGCTAGAGAAGGACGGGGGGATCAGCCCCAGCATTTT TRBV20-1 - TRBJ1-5 -
CASSLEQGERTQYF TGTGCCAGCAGCTTGGAACAAGGCGAGAGGACCCAGTACTTC TRBV5-6 many TRBJ2-5 -
CASSAHRNEQFF TGTGCCAGCAGTGCTCATAGAAATGAGCAGTTCTTC TRBV6-1 few TRBJ2-1 -
CSVGDRTDTQYF TGCAGCGTGGGGGATCGCACAGATACGCAGTATTTT TRBV29-1 few TRBJ2-3 -
CASRAGTVLGETQYF TGTGCCAGCAGGGCCGGGACAGTCCTGGGGGAGACCCAGTACTTC TRBV6-1 many TRBJ2-5 TRBD1
CASRTVAGLWNEQFF TGTGCCAGTAGGACGGTAGCGGGACTGTGGAATGAGCAGTTCTTC TRBV19 - TRBJ2-1 TRBD2
CASSPLSYNEQFF TGTGCCAGCAGCCCTCTCTCCTACAATGAGCAGTTCTTC TRBV13 many TRBJ2-1 -
CASSTATGEVYEQYF TGTGCCAGCAGCACCGCGACAGGGGAAGTGTACGAGCAGTACTTC TRBV7-2 many TRBJ2-7 TRBD1
CSVVHFPGLAGGPHNEQFF TGCAGCGTTGTACACTTTCCGGGACTAGCGGGAGGGCCCCACAATGAGCAGTTCTTC TRBV29-1 - TRBJ2-1 TRBD2
CASSPAGVSDTQYF TGCGCCAGCAGCCCAGCGGGAGTCTCAGATACGCAGTATTTT TRBV10-2 - TRBJ2-3 TRBD2
CASSPITGREAFF TGTGCTAGCAGCCCAATTACAGGGCGAGAAGCTTTCTTT TRBV7-7 many TRBJ1-1 -
CASSSQLTGLAFF TGTGCCAGCAGCTCCCAATTGACAGGATTAGCTTTCTTT TRBV7-3 many TRBJ1-1 -
CARNEGVRGEQFF TGCGCCAGAAATGAGGGGGTACGAGGTGAGCAGTTCTTC TRBV10-2 many TRBJ2-1 -
CASSPVRAGELFF TGTGCCAGCTCACCGGTTCGCGCCGGGGAGCTGTTTTTT TRBV18 - TRBJ2-2 -
CSAYLSGTVGSPLHF TGCAGTGCCTACTTATCCGGGACTGTGGGTTCACCCCTCCACTTT TRBV20-1 few TRBJ1-6 -
CASSPQDTGDANTEAFF TGTGCCAGCAGCCCCCAGGACACAGGGGACGCGAACACTGAAGCTTTCTTT TRBV2 many TRBJ1-1 TRBD1
CASSLRPGGNEQFF TGTGCCAGCAGCTTGAGGCCCGGGGGCAATGAGCAGTTCTTC TRBV5-4 few TRBJ2-1 -
CASSKDRGVSQPQHF TGTGCCAGCAGTAAAGACAGGGGGGTCAGTCAGCCCCAGCATTTT TRBV12-3/TRBV12-4 many TRBJ1-5 TRBD1
CSAGGGTQYF TGCAGCGCCGGCGGGGGGACCCAGTACTTC TRBV29-1 many TRBJ2-5 TRBD2
CASSEQGVGYTF TGTGCCAGCTCTGAACAGGGCGTAGGCTACACCTTC TRBV2 many TRBJ1-2 -
CASSFPSGPSSSYNEQFF TGCGCCAGCAGCTTCCCCAGCGGGCCCTCCAGCTCCTACAATGAGCAGTTCTTC TRBV5-1 many TRBJ2-1 -
CASRIRDLTDTQYF TGTGCCAGCAGGATCCGGGACCTCACAGATACGCAGTATTTT TRBV7-9 few TRBJ2-3 -
CASSPGQTKNIQYF TGTGCCAGCAGCCCGGGACAGACCAAAAACATTCAGTACTTC TRBV11-1 many TRBJ2-4 TRBD1
CASSVRPHGELFF TGTGCCAGCAGCGTACGACCACACGGGGAGCTGTTTTTT TRBV9 few TRBJ2-2 -
CASSLAGEGSYNEQFF TGTGCCAGCAGCTTAGCAGGGGAAGGCTCCTACAATGAGCAGTTCTTC TRBV7-6 many TRBJ2-1 -
CAISESVGQGPSYEQYF TGTGCCATCAGTGAGTCGGTGGGGCAGGGGCCCTCCTACGAGCAGTACTTC TRBV10-3 many TRBJ2-7 -
CASSTLGQLNTEAFF TGTGCCAGCAGTACCCTGGGACAGTTAAACACTGAAGCTTTCTTT TRBV6-1 many TRBJ1-1 TRBD1
CASCNRGNQPQHF TGTGCCAGTTGTAACAGGGGAAATCAGCCCCAGCATTTT TRBV19 few TRBJ1-5 TRBD1
CASSFDGAGEKLFF TGTGCCAGCAGCTTTGACGGGGCAGGAGAAAAACTGTTTTTT TRBV7-2 - TRBJ1-4 -